Below are 18 T cell receptor beta chains sequenced from a single sample in a study of vaccination effects on CD4 cells after COVID-19. Their antigens are not known. Prior to sequencing, the ViraFEST assay stimulated PBMC with viral peptide pools, which expanded the antigen-specific CD4+ T cells. It was after roughly ten days of culture that CD4+ T cells were isolated. This person caught SARS-CoV-2 sometime from March to December 2020, and PCR testing confirmed the infection. Sequencing used immunoSEQ multiplex PCR; TCRdb keeps in-frame clones, though not all of them. The sample has around 25,000 clones, roughly 77% seen once. Material: CD4+ T cells from PBMCs cultured with HCoV-NL63 spike peptides, obtained before COVID-19 vaccination. All receptors derive from a human donor who had a prior SARS-CoV-2 infection.

The CDR3 nucleotides read TGTGCCAGCAGCCCAACCTGGGCCTCATACAATGAGCAGTTCTTC. Protein product: CASSPTWASYNEQFF. The chain joins TRBV7-3 to TRBJ2-1; D is uncertain. The CDR3 length is 15 residues. The germline V gene encodes CDR1 SGHTA and CDR2 FQGTGA. The V end was cut by 5 bases, the J end by 4 bases, with 15 bases between.

The J gene is TRBJ2-7, the V gene TRBV7-9; D may be TRBD1 (6 bases). Trimming took off 5 bases at V and 2 bases at J, with 13 bases between the two ends. Germline V gene sequence: CDR1 SEHNR, CDR2 FQNEAQ (reference sequence). This CDR3 region has 14 residues. The chain's CDR3 is CASSPQGPPYEQYF. DNA for the CDR3: TGTGCCAGCAGCCCTCAGGGGCCCCCCTACGAGCAGTACTTC.

This chain joins TRBV20-1 and TRBJ1-4; maybe TRBD1 (5 bases). V dropped 3 bases and J dropped 8 bases, with 13 bases sitting between them. Germline V gene data show CDR1 as DFQATT and CDR2 as SNEGSKA (reference sequence). CDR3 length: 13 amino acids. Written as DNA, the CDR3 is TGCAGTGCTAGTTTCGGGGGGATCGAAAAACTGTTTTTT. This gives the protein CSASFGGIEKLFF.

The gene calls are TRBV5-1 and TRBJ1-1, with D possibly TRBD1 on 5 matching bases. Between the trimmed V and J ends, which lost 0 bases and 1 base, there was a span of 16 bases. Germline lookup yields CDR1 SGHRS and CDR2 YFSETQ. CDR3 length equals 17 residues. The CDR3 DNA reads TGCGCCAGCAGCTTGGACTTGGGCAGCAGGGCGAACACTGAAGCTTTCTTT. Protein sequence: CASSLDLGSRANTEAFF.

V gene TRBV3-1 (or the pseudogene TRBV3-2) combines with J gene TRBJ1-2, with 11 bases lining up with TRBD1. CDR3 length: 14 residues. Trimming removed 4 bases from V and 5 bases from J; junction bases left unmatched: 3. CDR1 and CDR2 from the germline V gene are LGHDT and YNNKEL (reference sequence). In DNA form, the CDR3 reads TGTGCCAGCAGCCTGGGACAGGGGGTTTATGGCTACACCTTC. It yields the protein CASSLGQGVYGYTF.

This sequence joins TRBV25-1 and TRBJ1-4, with D possibly TRBD1 on 5 matching bases. Trimming removed 5 bases at V and 2 bases at J, with 15 bases between. Germline CDR1 is MGHDK and CDR2 is SYGVNS. The CDR3 length is 16 residues. In nucleotides, the CDR3 is TGTGCCAGCAGTATCGGGGGACGGGCTACTAATGAAAAACTGTTTTTT. Translated: CASSIGGRATNEKLFF.

A single count supports this clone. The chain uses TRBV9 and TRBJ2-1; D is possibly TRBD1 (6 bases). The CDR3 loop spans 13 amino acids. Trimming took off 3 bases at V and 6 bases at J, with 10 bases between the two ends. Germline lookup yields CDR1 SGDLS and CDR2 YYNGEE. The CDR3 loop is CASSADRSNEQFF. CDR3 bases: TGTGCCAGCAGCGCGGACAGATCCAATGAGCAGTTCTTC.

This chain connects TRBV18 to TRBJ2-3, with 7 bases matching TRBD2. The CDR3 totals 14 residues. Germline V CDR1 and CDR2: KGHSH, LQKENI. With V trimmed by 8 bases and J by 3 bases, 8 bases remained unmatched. The CDR3 bases are TGTGCCAGCAACCCGGGGGGTCAAACAGATACGCAGTATTTT. Its translation: CASNPGGQTDTQYF.

The chain couples TRBV6-2 or TRBV6-3 to TRBJ2-7, with a weak D call TRBD2 (5 bases). V was trimmed by 0 bases and J by 0 bases, leaving 9 bases between them. This CDR3 is built from 15 residues. In germline, CDR1 is MNHEY, CDR2 SVGEGT. CDR3 sequence reads: CASSYSTRSSYEQYF. In DNA form, the CDR3 reads TGTGCCAGCAGTTACTCCACTAGGAGCTCCTACGAGCAGTACTTC.

In DNA, the CDR3 is TGTGCCAGCTCACTGCCGGGGAGAGGGACCTACGAGCAGTACTTC. Amino acids: CASSLPGRGTYEQYF. The rearrangement joins TRBV18 to TRBJ2-7; a weak D match, TRBD2 (5 bases). CDR3 size: 15 residues. Germline V CDR1 and CDR2: KGHSH, LQKENI. Trimming removed 4 bases from V and 2 bases from J, with 15 bases in between.

The gene calls are TRBV2 and TRBJ1-5; no clear D gene. This CDR3 spans 13 amino acids. In germline, CDR1 is SNHLY, CDR2 FYNNEI. V lost 6 bases to trimming and J lost 4 bases, with 10 bases between them. The chain's CDR3 is CASRAEGNQPQHF. CDR3 DNA sequence: TGTGCCAGCAGGGCCGAGGGTAATCAGCCCCAGCATTTT. Full variable domain (outside the CDR3, taken from reference TRBV2 and TRBJ1-5): EPEVTQTPSHQVTQMGQEVILRCVPISNHLYFYWYRQILGQKVEFLVSFYNNEISEKSEIFDDQFSVERPDGSNFTLKIRSTKLEDSAMYFCASRAEGNQPQHFGDGTRLSIL.

The V and J genes are TRBV5-6 and TRBJ2-7; D may be TRBD1 (5 bases). The V end was cut by 1 base, the J end by 1 base, with 9 bases between. CDR1 is SGHDT and CDR2 is YYEEEE in the germline V gene. The CDR3 has 14 amino acids. CDR3 residues: CASSLLDRSYEQYF. The CDR3 bases are TGTGCCAGCAGCTTGCTTGACAGATCCTACGAGCAGTACTTC.

The chain uses TRBV5-1 and TRBJ2-3; D is undetermined. Germline V gene lookup returns CDR1 SGHRS and CDR2 YFSETQ. This CDR3 spans 16 amino acids. The V and J ends lost 0 bases and 1 base respectively, with 12 bases between them. DNA for the CDR3: TGCGCCAGCAGCTTGGGTCTTTCAGACGGCACAGATACGCAGTATTTT. Its translation: CASSLGLSDGTDTQYF.

The chain combines TRBV19 with TRBJ1-4; D gene ambiguous. This CDR3 is built from 12 residues. Germline V lookup: CDR1 LNHDA, CDR2 SQIVND (reference sequence). Trimming left V 3 bases short and J 7 bases short, with 6 bases between. The CDR3 coding sequence is TGTGCCAGTAGTATTGGAGGTGAAAAACTGTTTTTT. Translating gives CASSIGGEKLFF.

The V call is TRBV20-1, the J call TRBJ2-7, with 7 bases fitting TRBD1. With 7 bases clipped from V and 3 bases from J, the junction kept 3 bases outside the gene matches. CDR3 length equals 11 residues. Per germline, CDR1 DFQATT and CDR2 SNEGSKA (reference sequence). CDR3 coding DNA: TGCAGTGTAAACAGGGGCTACGAGCAGTACTTC. This gives the protein CSVNRGYEQYF.

The J gene is TRBJ2-3, the V gene TRBV5-1; TRBD1 agrees at 7 bases. Germline loops: CDR1 SGHRS, CDR2 YFSETQ. Germline trimming cut 2 bases from V and 0 bases from J; bases unmatched to any gene: 3. This CDR3 spans 15 amino acids. The CDR3 bases are TGCGCCAGCAGCTTCAGGGGACAGAGCACAGATACGCAGTATTTT. Amino acids: CASSFRGQSTDTQYF.

In DNA, the CDR3 is TGTGCCAGCAGTAATTCTCCCGGGACAGGGATCCCCGGGGAGCTGTTTTTT. Residues: CASSNSPGTGIPGELFF. The gene calls are TRBV6-2 or TRBV6-3 and TRBJ2-2; 9 positions agree with TRBD1. The germline CDR1 and CDR2 sequences are MNHEY and SVGEGT. With V trimmed by 5 bases and J by 6 bases, 13 bases remained unmatched. The length of the CDR3 is 17 residues.

The gene calls are TRBV2 and TRBJ1-4; D is uncertain. Deletions cut 6 bases from V and 4 bases from J, with 9 bases between. CDR3 length equals 13 residues. Per germline, CDR1 SNHLY and CDR2 FYNNEI. CDR3 DNA: TGTGCCAGCAGCGGCAGCGGTAATGAAAAACTGTTTTTT. Amino acids: CASSGSGNEKLFF.